Following are 22 T cell receptor beta chains from one sample sequenced in a study of shared clonotypes between healthy human individuals. Sequenced by immunoSEQ multiplex PCR; TCRdb stores in-frame clones only, minus some. Among approximately 2.4 million clones, nearly 97% were seen once, and the ten largest hold over 0.1%. The specimen was naive CD4+ T cells sorted from blood. Subset noted: CD45RA+ positively selected. The receptors here all came from a young man in good health.

The table lists this clone with a count of one. The genes are TRBV11-2 and TRBJ1-2; D uncertain. Germline V CDR1 and CDR2: SGHAT, FQNNGV. The CDR3 loop spans 11 amino acids. Trimming shortened V by 6 bases and J by 8 bases, and 10 bases separated the two germline ends. CDR3 region: CASRLLGGYTF. The CDR3, as DNA: TGTGCCAGCAGGCTCCTTGGCGGCTACACCTTC.

This chain connects TRBV28 to TRBJ2-7; 11 nucleotides match TRBD1. Unmatched junction bases numbered 10, after V lost 6 bases and J lost 6 bases. Germline V gene lookup returns CDR1 MDHEN and CDR2 SYDVKM. The CDR3 spans 15 residues. The CDR3 DNA sequence: TGTGCCAGCAGCGACTCGGGACAGGGGGGCACCGAGCAGTACTTC. It translates to CASSDSGQGGTEQYF.

This chain connects TRBV6-4 to TRBJ1-1; 8 bases are shared with TRBD1. CDR1 is MRHNA, CDR2 SNTAGT, per germline. V shed 6 bases and J 3 bases; nucleotides not matched to a gene: 3. The CDR3 sequence is 13 residues long. CDR3 residues: CASRETGDTEAFF. CDR3 DNA sequence: TGTGCCAGCAGGGAGACAGGGGACACTGAAGCTTTCTTT.

Notes on this clone: The sample has other DNA sequences that encode this CDR3 too. The chain employs TRBV5-1 and TRBJ2-5; D is undetermined. The V end was cut by 0 bases, the J end by 5 bases, with 8 bases between. The germline V gene has CDR1 SGHRS and CDR2 YFSETQ. The CDR3 is made up of 13 amino acids. The CDR3 sequence is CASSLAAVETQYF. The CDR3 DNA reads TGCGCCAGCAGCTTGGCGGCGGTGGAGACCCAGTACTTC.

CDR3 nucleotides: TGCGCCAGCAGTGAGTCGACAGGGGCGACAGATACGCAGTATTTT. It is translated as CASSESTGATDTQYF. The genes are TRBV10-2 and TRBJ2-3; 8 bases match TRBD1. Germline V gene data show CDR1 as WSHSY and CDR2 as SAAADI. The CDR3 totals 15 residues. Trimming removed 0 bases from V and 3 bases from J; junction bases left unmatched: 2.

The chain uses TRBV7-2 and TRBJ1-1, with a possible D match to TRBD1 (6 bases). The germline V gene has CDR1 SGHTA and CDR2 FQGNSA. Trimming pared 5 bases from V and 1 base from J, leaving 14 bases between. CDR3 size: 15 residues. For the CDR3, the DNA is TGTGCCAGCAGCACTCGGGGACAACAGAACACTGAAGCTTTCTTT. Translated: CASSTRGQQNTEAFF.

V gene TRBV10-3 combines with J gene TRBJ2-5; D call uncertain. The germline CDR1 and CDR2 sequences are ENHRY and SYGVKD. V lost 5 bases to trimming and J lost 4 bases, with 5 bases between them. This CDR3 has 11 amino acids. This chain's CDR3 is CAISTPETQYF. In nucleotides, the CDR3 is TGTGCCATCAGTACCCCAGAGACCCAGTACTTC.

This chain links TRBV28 with TRBJ2-3; TRBD1 is a possible D gene (5 bases). CDR3 length: 14 amino acids. Germline V gene data show CDR1 as MDHEN and CDR2 as SYDVKM. V dropped 4 bases and J dropped 2 bases, with 10 bases sitting between them. The CDR3 here is CASSSRAFTDTQYF. CDR3 DNA: TGTGCCAGCAGTTCCAGGGCCTTCACAGATACGCAGTATTTT.

DNA of the CDR3: TGTGCCAGCAGCCCTCCCGGAGGCGTCGGCTACAATGAGCAGTTCTTC. Translating gives CASSPPGGVGYNEQFF. The rearrangement uses TRBV4-2 and TRBJ2-1; weak D call: TRBD2 (5 bases). The CDR3 is made up of 16 amino acids. Germline CDR1 and CDR2: LGHNA and YNFKEQ. With 4 bases removed from V and 3 bases from J, the gap between germline ends came to 16 bases.

The rearrangement uses TRBV2 and TRBJ2-1, with D maybe TRBD2 (7 bases). V lost 0 bases and J 6 bases, leaving 30 bases between the germline ends. The CDR3 covers 21 residues. Germline loops: CDR1 SNHLY, CDR2 FYNNEI. CDR3 protein: CASSEAPGARRWSSGFNEQFF. The CDR3 DNA sequence: TGTGCCAGCAGTGAAGCCCCAGGGGCGCGAAGGTGGTCTAGCGGATTCAATGAGCAGTTCTTC.

The V call is TRBV19, the J call TRBJ1-2; 10 bases are shared with TRBD1. The CDR3 is 13 amino acids. Germline assignment: CDR1 LNHDA and CDR2 SQIVND (reference sequence). V shed 7 bases, J shed 6 bases, and the junction held 5 bases outside the gene matches. The CDR3 DNA reads TGTGCCAGTACCCAAGGACAGGGGGATGGCTACACCTTC. Translated: CASTQGQGDGYTF. Together with reference TRBV19 and TRBJ1-2, the CDR3 gives the full variable domain: DGGITQSPKYLFRKEGQNVTLSCEQNLNHDAMYWYRQDPGQGLRLIYYSQIVNDFQKGDIAEGYSVSREKKESFPLTVTSAQKNPTAFYLCASTQGQGDGYTFGSGTRLTVV.

The chain combines TRBV5-6 with TRBJ1-2, with no clear D. Trimming stripped 0 bases from V and 3 bases from J, with 6 bases between. This CDR3 contains 13 residues. Germline V gene lookup returns CDR1 SGHDT and CDR2 YYEEEE. CDR3 sequence: CASSLEPHYGYTF. For the CDR3, the DNA is TGTGCCAGCAGCTTGGAACCACACTATGGCTACACCTTC.

This clone was recorded only once. The chain joins TRBV7-2 to TRBJ1-6, with 10 positions matching TRBD1. CDR1 is SGHTA, CDR2 FQGNSA, per germline. This CDR3 has 14 residues. Trimming took 5 bases from V and 9 from J; bases not matched to a gene: 4. The CDR3 coding sequence is TGTGCCAGCAGCCCAAGGACAGGGGGTTCACCCCTCCACTTT. Translating it yields CASSPRTGGSPLHF.

The chain recombines TRBV28 with TRBJ1-2, with 10 bases identical to TRBD1. The CDR3 contains 15 residues. The V gene's germline CDR1 is MDHEN and CDR2 SYDVKM. The V segment lost 6 bases and the J segment 2 bases; nucleotides outside the gene matches: 6. CDR3 sequence reads: CASSLTGGRNYGYTF. DNA of the CDR3: TGTGCCAGCAGCTTGACAGGGGGCCGGAACTATGGCTACACCTTC.

The V and J genes are TRBV7-2 and TRBJ2-4, with a possible D match to TRBD1 (6 bases). From germline, CDR1 is SGHTA and CDR2 FQGNSA. V was shortened by 5 bases and J by 15 bases, with 20 bases between the two germline ends. The CDR3 totals 13 residues. The CDR3 nucleotides read TGTGCCAGCAGCCTCATGGGGGCAGGGGAATGGTACTTC. As protein: CASSLMGAGEWYF.

The chain's CDR3 is CASSGETPYSNQPQHF. The CDR3 region has the DNA TGTGCCAGCAGTGGTGAAACACCATATAGCAATCAGCCCCAGCATTTT. The chain is built from TRBV6-1 and TRBJ1-5; D unresolved. V was cut by 4 bases and J by 0 bases, with 13 bases left in between. Germline V gives CDR1 MNHNS, CDR2 SASEGT. CDR3 size: 16 residues.

The chain employs TRBV6-1 and TRBJ2-2; TRBD2 might be the D (6 bases). The CDR3 contains 16 residues. The V end was cut by 1 base, the J end by 8 bases, with 17 bases between. CDR1 and CDR2 from the germline V gene are MNHNS and SASEGT. CDR3 coding DNA: TGTGCCAGCAGTGAAGTGGGCGGCGGGGCAGCGGGGGAGCTGTTTTTT. Translation: CASSEVGGGAAGELFF.

The genes are TRBV6-5 and TRBJ1-6, with 7 bases lining up with TRBD1. Trimming at V came to 6 bases and at J to 7 bases, leaving 6 bases not matched to a gene. In germline, CDR1 is MNHEY, CDR2 SVGAGI. The CDR3 runs 14 residues. The CDR3 is CASSTGARNSPLHF. The DNA of the CDR3 is TGTGCCAGCAGCACAGGGGCAAGGAATTCACCCCTCCACTTT.

This sequence joins TRBV4-1 and TRBJ2-6, with D hard to call. The CDR3 spans 16 residues. Germline CDR1 is MGHRA and CDR2 is YSYEKL. Trimming removed 1 base at V and 2 bases at J, with 9 bases between. The CDR3 DNA is TGCGCCAGCAGCCAAGTGGGCCCCGCTGGGGCCAACGTCCTGACTTTC. Its protein is CASSQVGPAGANVLTF.

The J gene is TRBJ1-4, the V gene TRBV4-2; 9 bases agree with TRBD1. V shed 4 bases and J 0 bases; nucleotides not matched to a gene: 9. Germline values: CDR1 LGHNA, CDR2 YNFKEQ. This CDR3 comprises 18 residues. The CDR3 region has the DNA TGTGCCAGCAGCCTATCTTCGGGACAGGGAGCAACTAATGAAAAACTGTTTTTT. Translation gives CASSLSSGQGATNEKLFF.

This chain links TRBV10-3 with TRBJ1-2, with a tentative D call TRBD1 (5 bases). The length of the CDR3 is 14 residues. CDR1 and CDR2 (germline): ENHRY, SYGVKD. V shed 2 bases and J shed 4 bases, with 11 bases lying between them. CDR3 bases: TGTGCCATCAGTGAGGAGGAGGGGCCCTATGGCTACACCTTC. Protein sequence: CAISEEEGPYGYTF.

The CDR3, as DNA: TGTGCCAGCAGTTTCCCTGCGGGGGAAAACTATGGCTACACCTTC. This sequence encodes CASSFPAGENYGYTF. This chain links TRBV28 with TRBJ1-2; TRBD1 is a possible D gene (5 bases). The CDR3 runs to 15 residues. The germline gives CDR1 MDHEN, CDR2 SYDVKM. Trimming removed 3 bases at V and 2 bases at J, with 13 bases between.